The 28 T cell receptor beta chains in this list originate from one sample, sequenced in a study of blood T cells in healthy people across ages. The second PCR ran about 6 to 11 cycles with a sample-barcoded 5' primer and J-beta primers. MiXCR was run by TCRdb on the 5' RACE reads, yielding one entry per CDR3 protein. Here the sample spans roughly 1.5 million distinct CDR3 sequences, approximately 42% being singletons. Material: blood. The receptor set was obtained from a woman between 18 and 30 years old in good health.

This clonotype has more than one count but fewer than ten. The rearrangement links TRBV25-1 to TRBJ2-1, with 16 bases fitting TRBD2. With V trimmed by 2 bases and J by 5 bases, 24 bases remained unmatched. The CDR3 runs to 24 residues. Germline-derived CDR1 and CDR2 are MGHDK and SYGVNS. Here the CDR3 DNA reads TGTGCCAGCAGTGAAGGTGGGGAACGGACGTATCCCGGGACTAGCGGGAGGGCCGACAATGAGCAGTTCTTC. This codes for CASSEGGERTYPGTSGRADNEQFF.

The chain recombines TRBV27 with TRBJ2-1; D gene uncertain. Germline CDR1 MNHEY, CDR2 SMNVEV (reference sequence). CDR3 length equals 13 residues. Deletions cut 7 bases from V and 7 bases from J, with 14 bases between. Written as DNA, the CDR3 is TGTGCCAGCACCGAGGCTCAGGAGAATGAGCAGTTCTTC. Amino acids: CASTEAQENEQFF.

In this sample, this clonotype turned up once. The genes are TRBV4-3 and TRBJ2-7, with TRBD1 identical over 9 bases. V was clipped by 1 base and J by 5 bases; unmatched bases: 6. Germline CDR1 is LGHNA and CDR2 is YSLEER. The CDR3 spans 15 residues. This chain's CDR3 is CASSQATGGLDEQYF. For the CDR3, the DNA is TGCGCCAGCAGCCAAGCGACAGGGGGGTTGGACGAGCAGTACTTC.

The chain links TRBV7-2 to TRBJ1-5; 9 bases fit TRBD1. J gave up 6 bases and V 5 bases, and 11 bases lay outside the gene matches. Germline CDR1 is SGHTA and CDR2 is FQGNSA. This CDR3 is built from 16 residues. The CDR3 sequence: CASSVRVDRGSQPQHF. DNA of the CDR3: TGTGCCAGCAGCGTACGCGTTGACAGGGGGAGTCAGCCCCAGCATTTT.

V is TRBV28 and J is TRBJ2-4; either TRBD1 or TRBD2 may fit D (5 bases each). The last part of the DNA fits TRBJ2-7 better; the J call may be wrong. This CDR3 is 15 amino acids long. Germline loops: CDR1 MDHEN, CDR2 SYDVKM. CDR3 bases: TGTGCCAGCAGTTTCCGGGGCAGAACACCCTACGAGCAGTACTTC. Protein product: CASSFRGRTPYEQYF.

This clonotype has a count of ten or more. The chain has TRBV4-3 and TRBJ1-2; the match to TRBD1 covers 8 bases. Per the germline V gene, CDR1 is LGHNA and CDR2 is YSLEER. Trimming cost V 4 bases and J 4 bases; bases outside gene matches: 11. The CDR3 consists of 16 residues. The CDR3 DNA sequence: TGCGCCAGCAGCCTCTTCCCCGGACAGGGAACCTATGGCTACACCTTC. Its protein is CASSLFPGQGTYGYTF.

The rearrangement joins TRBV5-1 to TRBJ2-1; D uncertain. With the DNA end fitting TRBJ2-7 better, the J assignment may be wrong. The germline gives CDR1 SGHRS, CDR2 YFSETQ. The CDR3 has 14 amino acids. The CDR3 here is CASSLPAPYNEQYF. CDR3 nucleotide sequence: TGCGCCAGCAGCCTGCCCGCACCGTACAATGAGCAGTACTTC.

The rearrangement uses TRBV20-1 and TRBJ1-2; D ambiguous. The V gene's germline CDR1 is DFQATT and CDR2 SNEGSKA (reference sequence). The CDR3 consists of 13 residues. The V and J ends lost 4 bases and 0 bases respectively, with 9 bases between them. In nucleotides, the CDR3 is TGCAGTGCTACGCGATACGCTAACTATGGCTACACCTTC. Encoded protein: CSATRYANYGYTF.

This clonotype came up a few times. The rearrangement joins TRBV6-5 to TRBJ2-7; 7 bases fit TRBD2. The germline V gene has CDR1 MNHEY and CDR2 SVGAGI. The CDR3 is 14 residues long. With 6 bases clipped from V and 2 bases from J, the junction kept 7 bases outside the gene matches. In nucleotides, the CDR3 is TGTGCCAGCAGCGTCGGACTAGGTCCCTACGAGCAGTACTTC. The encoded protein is CASSVGLGPYEQYF.

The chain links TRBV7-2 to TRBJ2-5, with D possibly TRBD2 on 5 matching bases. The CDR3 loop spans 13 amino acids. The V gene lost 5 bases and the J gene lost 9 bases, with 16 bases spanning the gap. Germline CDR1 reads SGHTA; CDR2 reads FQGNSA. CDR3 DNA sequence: TGTGCCAGCAGCATCAACGGGGATAACTCCCAGTACTTC. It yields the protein CASSINGDNSQYF.

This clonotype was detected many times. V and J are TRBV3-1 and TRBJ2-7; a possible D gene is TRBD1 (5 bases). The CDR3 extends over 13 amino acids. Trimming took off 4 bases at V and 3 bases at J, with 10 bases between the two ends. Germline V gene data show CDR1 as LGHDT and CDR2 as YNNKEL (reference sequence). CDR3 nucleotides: TGTGCCAGCAGCCTCGGACACCTCTACGAGCAGTACTTC. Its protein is CASSLGHLYEQYF.

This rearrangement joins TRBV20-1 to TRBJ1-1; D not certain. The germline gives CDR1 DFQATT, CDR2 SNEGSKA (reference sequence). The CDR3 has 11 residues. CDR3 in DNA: TGCAGCTCACAGCTGAACACTGAAGCTTTCTTT. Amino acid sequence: CSSQLNTEAFF.

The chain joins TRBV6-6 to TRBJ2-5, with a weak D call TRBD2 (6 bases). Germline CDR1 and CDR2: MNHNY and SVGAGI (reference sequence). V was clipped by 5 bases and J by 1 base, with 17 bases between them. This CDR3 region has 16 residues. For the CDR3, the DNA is TGTGCCAGCAGTGACCCCGGGGGAATAGGCCAAGAGACCCAGTACTTC. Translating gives CASSDPGGIGQETQYF.

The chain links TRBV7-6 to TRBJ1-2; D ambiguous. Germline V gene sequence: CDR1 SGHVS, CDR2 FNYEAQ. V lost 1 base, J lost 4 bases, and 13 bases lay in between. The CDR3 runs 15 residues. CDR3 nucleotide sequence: TGTGCCAGCAGCTTAGTCTCAGTGGGCCCCTATGGCTACACCTTC. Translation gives CASSLVSVGPYGYTF. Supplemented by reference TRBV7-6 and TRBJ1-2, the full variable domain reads GAGVSQSPRYKVTKRGQDVALRCDPISGHVSLYWYRQALGQGPEFLTYFNYEAQQDKSGLPNDRFSAERPEGSISTLTIQRTEQRDSAMYRCASSLVSVGPYGYTFGSGTRLTVV.

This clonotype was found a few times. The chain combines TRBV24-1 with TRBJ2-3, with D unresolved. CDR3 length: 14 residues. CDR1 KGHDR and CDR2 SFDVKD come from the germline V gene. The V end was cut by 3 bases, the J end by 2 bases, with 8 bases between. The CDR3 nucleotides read TGTGCCACCAGTGATCCCCGCGCCACAGATACGCAGTATTTT. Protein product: CATSDPRATDTQYF.

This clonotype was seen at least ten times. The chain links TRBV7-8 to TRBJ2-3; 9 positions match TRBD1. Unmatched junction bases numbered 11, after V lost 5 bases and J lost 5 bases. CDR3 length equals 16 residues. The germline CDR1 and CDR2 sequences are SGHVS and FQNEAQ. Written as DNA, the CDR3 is TGTGCCAGCAGCCAAAGCAGGGACAGGGTGATAGATACGCAGTATTTT. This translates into CASSQSRDRVIDTQYF.

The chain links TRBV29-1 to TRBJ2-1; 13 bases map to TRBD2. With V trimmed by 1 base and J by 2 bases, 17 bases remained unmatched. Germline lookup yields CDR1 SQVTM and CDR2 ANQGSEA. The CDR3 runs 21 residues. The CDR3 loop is CSVEARGRTSGRDSPYNEQFF. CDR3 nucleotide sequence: TGCAGCGTTGAAGCCAGGGGGCGAACTAGCGGGAGGGATAGCCCCTACAATGAGCAGTTCTTC.

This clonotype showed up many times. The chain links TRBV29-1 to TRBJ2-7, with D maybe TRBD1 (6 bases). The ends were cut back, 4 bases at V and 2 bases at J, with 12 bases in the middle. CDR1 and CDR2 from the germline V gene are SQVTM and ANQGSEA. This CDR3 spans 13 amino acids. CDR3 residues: CSVGWGPAYEQYF. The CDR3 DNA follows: TGCAGCGTTGGTTGGGGGCCTGCCTACGAGCAGTACTTC.

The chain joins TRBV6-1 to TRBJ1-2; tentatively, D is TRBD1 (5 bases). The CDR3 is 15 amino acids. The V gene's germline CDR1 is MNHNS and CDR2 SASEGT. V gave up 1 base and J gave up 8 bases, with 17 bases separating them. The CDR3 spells CASSEGGRTLSGYTF. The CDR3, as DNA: TGTGCCAGCAGTGAAGGGGGGAGAACCCTATCCGGCTACACCTTC.

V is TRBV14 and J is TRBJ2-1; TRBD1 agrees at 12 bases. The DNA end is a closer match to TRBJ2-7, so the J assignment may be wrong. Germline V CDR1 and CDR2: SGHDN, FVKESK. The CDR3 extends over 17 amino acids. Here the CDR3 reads CASSPALWDRGLNEQYF. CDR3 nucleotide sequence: TGTGCCAGCAGCCCAGCACTATGGGACAGGGGGCTCAATGAGCAGTACTTC.

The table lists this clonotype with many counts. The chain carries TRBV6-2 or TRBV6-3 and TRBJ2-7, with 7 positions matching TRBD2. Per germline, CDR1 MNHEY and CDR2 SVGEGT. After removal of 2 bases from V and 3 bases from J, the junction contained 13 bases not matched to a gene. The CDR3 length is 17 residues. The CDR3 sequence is CASSYPSSSGVIYEQYF. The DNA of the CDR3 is TGTGCCAGCAGTTACCCCTCGTCTAGCGGAGTTATCTACGAGCAGTACTTC.

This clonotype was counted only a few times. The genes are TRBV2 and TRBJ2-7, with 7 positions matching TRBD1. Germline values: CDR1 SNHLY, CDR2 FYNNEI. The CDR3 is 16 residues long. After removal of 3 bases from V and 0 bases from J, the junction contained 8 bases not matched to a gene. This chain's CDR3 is CASSEVSRDSSYEQYF. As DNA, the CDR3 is TGTGCCAGCAGTGAGGTTTCTAGGGACAGCTCCTACGAGCAGTACTTC. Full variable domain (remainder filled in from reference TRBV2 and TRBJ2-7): EPEVTQTPSHQVTQMGQEVILRCVPISNHLYFYWYRQILGQKVEFLVSFYNNEISEKSEIFDDQFSVERPDGSNFTLKIRSTKLEDSAMYFCASSEVSRDSSYEQYFGPGTRLTVT.

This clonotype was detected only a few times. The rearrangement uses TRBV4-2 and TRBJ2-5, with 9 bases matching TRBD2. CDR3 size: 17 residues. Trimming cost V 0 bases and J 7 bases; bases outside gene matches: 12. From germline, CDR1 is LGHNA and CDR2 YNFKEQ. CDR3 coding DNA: TGTGCCAGCAGCCAAGATCCCGGGACTAGCCCCGAGGGGACCCAGTACTTC. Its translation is CASSQDPGTSPEGTQYF.

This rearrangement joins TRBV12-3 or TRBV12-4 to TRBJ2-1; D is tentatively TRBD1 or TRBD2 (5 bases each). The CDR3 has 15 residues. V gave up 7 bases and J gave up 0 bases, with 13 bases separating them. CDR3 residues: CASTPGPSSYNEQFF. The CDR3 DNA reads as TGTGCCAGCACCCCGGGACCCAGCTCCTACAATGAGCAGTTCTTC.

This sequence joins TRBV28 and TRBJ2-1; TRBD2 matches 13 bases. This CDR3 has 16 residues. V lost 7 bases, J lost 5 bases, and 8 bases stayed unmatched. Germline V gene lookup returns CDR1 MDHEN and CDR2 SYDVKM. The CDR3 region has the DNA TGTGCCAGCACTCCCTGGACTAGCGGGGGCCACAATGAGCAGTTCTTC. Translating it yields CASTPWTSGGHNEQFF.

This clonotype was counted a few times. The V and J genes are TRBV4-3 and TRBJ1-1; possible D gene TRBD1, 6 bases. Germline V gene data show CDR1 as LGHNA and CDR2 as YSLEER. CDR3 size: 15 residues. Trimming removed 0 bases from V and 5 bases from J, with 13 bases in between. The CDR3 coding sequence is TGCGCCAGCAGCCAAGATCGGACAGCGGGGACTGAAGCTTTCTTT. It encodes CASSQDRTAGTEAFF.

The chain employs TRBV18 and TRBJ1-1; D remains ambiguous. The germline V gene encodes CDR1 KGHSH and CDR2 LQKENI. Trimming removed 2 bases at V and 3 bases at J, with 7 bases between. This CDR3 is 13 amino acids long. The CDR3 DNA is TGTGCCAGCTCACCAGCGCAGGACACTGAAGCTTTCTTT. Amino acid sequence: CASSPAQDTEAFF.

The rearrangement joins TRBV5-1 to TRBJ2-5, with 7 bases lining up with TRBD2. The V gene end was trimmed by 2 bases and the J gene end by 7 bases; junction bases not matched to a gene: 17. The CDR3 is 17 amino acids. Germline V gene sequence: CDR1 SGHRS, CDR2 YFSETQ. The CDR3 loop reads CASSFRGGRRENGTQYF. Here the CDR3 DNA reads TGCGCCAGCAGCTTCCGGGGTGGACGGCGGGAGAATGGGACCCAGTACTTC.